This T cell receptor (beta chain) is from a study of blood T cells in healthy people across ages. Overall study findings and caveats: TCR beta diversity, measured per million T cells, fell in a roughly linear way with age.

Then a second PCR, running roughly 7 to 11 cycles, was carried out with a sample-barcoded 5' primer and a J-beta primer mix. Through a template-switch adaptor with 12 random nucleotides, each cDNA molecule received a tag. A single record per CDR3 protein comes from TCRdb applying MiXCR to the 5' RACE reads. The sample holds some 750,000 distinct CDR3 sequences, approximately 21% seen once. Deletions cut 4 bases from V and 7 bases from J, with 16 bases between. The CDR3 extends over 15 amino acids. This clonotype came up many times. The antigen remains undetermined. The chain combines TRBV12-3 or TRBV12-4 with TRBJ1-4; D perhaps matches TRBD1 (6 bases). The sequence came from a man aged 65-85 years in good health. Sequencing was performed on blood. The CDR3 reads CASSSARIGGEKLFF. The CDR3 DNA is TGTGCCAGCAGTTCAGCCAGGATAGGGGGTGAAAAACTGTTTTTT.